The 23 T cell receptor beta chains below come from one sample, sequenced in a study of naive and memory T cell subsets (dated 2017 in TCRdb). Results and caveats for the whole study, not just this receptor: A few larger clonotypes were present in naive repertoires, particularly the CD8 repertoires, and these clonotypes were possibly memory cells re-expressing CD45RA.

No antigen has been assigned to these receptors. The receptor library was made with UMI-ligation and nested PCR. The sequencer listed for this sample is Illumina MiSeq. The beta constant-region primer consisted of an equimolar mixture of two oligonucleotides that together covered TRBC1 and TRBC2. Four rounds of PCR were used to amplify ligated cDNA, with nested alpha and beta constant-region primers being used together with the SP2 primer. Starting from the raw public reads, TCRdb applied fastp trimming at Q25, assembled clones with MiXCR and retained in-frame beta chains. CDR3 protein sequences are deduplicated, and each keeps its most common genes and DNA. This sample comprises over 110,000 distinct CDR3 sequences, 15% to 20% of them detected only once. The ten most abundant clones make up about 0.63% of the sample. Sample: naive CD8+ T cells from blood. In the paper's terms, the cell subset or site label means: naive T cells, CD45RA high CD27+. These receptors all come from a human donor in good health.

The CDR3 sequence: CASSLEGSAKTYNEQFF. Written as DNA, the CDR3 is TGTGCCAGCAGCTTAGAGGGTAGCGCAAAGACCTACAATGAGCAGTTCTTC. This chain connects TRBV7-6 to TRBJ2-1; a possible D gene is TRBD2 (5 bases). The germline gives CDR1 SGHVS, CDR2 FNYEAQ. The V and J ends lost 1 base and 2 bases respectively, with 15 bases between them. This CDR3 region has 17 residues.

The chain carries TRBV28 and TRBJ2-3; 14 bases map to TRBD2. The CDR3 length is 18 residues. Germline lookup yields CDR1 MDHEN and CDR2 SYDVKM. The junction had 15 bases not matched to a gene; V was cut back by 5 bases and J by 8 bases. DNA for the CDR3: TGTGCCAGCAGTAACCCGGGACTAGCGGGAGTAGGGCGTGCTACGCAGTATTTT. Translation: CASSNPGLAGVGRATQYF.

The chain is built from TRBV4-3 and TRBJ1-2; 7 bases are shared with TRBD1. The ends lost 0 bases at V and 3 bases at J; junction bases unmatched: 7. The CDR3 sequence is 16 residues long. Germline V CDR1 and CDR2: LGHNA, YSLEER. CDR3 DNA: TGCGCCAGCAGCCAAGATCGAGTAGGGGGCCACTATGGCTACACCTTC. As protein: CASSQDRVGGHYGYTF.

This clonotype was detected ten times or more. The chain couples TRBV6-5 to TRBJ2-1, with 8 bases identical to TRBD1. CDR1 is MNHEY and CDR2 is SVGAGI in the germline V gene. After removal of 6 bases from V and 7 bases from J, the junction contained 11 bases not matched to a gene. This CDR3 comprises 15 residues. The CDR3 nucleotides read TGTGCCAGCAGGAGCAGCGACAGGGGTTTGAATGAGCAGTTCTTC. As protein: CASRSSDRGLNEQFF.

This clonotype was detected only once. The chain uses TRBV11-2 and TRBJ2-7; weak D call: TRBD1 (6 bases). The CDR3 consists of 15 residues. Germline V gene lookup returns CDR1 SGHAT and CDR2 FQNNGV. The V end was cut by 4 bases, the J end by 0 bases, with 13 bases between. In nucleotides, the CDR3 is TGTGCCAGCAGCTCCACTCCGGACAGCTCCTACGAGCAGTACTTC. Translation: CASSSTPDSSYEQYF.

The CDR3 loop reads CASSLQQGLAGNQPQHF. CDR3 nucleotides: TGTGCCAGCAGCTTACAACAGGGTTTGGCGGGCAATCAGCCCCAGCATTTT. The V and J genes are TRBV5-6 and TRBJ1-5, with D perhaps TRBD1 (6 bases). Germline CDR1 SGHDT, CDR2 YYEEEE. The CDR3 spans 17 residues. Deletions cut 2 bases from V and 2 bases from J, with 17 bases between.

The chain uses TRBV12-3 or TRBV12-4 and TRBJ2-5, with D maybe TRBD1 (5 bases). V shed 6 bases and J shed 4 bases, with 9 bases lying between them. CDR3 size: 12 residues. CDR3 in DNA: TGTGCCAGCAGCCCAGGGTTAGAGACCCAGTACTTC. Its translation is CASSPGLETQYF.

The DNA of the CDR3 is TGTGCCAGCAGCGTAGCGGCAGGCCCCACGGAGCAGTACTTC. Translation gives CASSVAAGPTEQYF. The chain has TRBV9 and TRBJ2-7; no reliable D call. V lost 0 bases and J lost 7, with 14 bases in between. Germline-derived CDR1 and CDR2 are SGDLS and YYNGEE. CDR3 size: 14 residues. The whole variable domain, filled in from reference TRBV9 and TRBJ2-7, reads DSGVTQTPKHLITATGQRVTLRCSPRSGDLSVYWYQQSLDQGLQFLIQYYNGEERAKGNILERFSAQQFPDLHSELNLSSLELGDSALYFCASSVAAGPTEQYFGPGTRLTVT.

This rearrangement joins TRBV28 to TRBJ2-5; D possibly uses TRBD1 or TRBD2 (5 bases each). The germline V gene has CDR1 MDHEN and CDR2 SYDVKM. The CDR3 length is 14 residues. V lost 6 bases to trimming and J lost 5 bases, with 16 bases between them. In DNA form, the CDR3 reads TGTGCCAGCAGCCCTCGGGACCATCTGGAGACCCAGTACTTC. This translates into CASSPRDHLETQYF.

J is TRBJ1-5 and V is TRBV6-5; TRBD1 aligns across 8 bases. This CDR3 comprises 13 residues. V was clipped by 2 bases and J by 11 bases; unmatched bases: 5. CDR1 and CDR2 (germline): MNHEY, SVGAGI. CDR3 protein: CASSYQGAGAQHF. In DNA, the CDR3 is TGTGCCAGCAGTTACCAGGGGGCCGGGGCCCAGCATTTT.

The CDR3 loop is CASNGGSNEQFF. In nucleotides, the CDR3 is TGTGCCAGCAACGGCGGTAGCAATGAGCAGTTCTTC. The rearrangement joins TRBV6-2 or TRBV6-3 to TRBJ2-1; D gene ambiguous. The CDR3 length is 12 residues. The V gene lost 7 bases and the J gene lost 6 bases, with 10 bases spanning the gap. Germline-derived CDR1 and CDR2 are MNHEY and SVGEGT.

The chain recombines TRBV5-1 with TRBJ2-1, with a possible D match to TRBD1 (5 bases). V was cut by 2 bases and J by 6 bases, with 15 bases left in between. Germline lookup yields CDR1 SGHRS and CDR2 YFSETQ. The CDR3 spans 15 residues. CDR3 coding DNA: TGCGCCAGCAGCTTAGCCGGCCCTGGGGCCAATGAGCAGTTCTTC. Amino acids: CASSLAGPGANEQFF.

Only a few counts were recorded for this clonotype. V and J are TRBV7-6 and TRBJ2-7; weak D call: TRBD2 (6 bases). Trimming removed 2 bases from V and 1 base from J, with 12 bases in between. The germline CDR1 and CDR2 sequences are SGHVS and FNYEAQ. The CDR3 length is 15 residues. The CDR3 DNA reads TGTGCCAGCAGCTTAAATGAAGGAGGGTCCTACGAGCAGTACTTC. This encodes CASSLNEGGSYEQYF.

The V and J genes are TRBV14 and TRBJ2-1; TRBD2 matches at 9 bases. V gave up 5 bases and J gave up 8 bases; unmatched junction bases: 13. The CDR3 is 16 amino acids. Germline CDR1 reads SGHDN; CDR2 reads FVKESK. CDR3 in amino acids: CASSIHGTSLLYEQFF. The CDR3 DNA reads TGTGCCAGCAGCATCCACGGGACTAGCCTCTTGTATGAGCAGTTCTTC.

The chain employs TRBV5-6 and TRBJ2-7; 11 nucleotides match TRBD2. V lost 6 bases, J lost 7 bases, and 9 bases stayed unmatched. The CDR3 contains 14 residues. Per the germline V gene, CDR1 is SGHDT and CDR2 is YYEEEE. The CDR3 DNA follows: TGTGCCAGCAACACGGGACTAGCGGCGGGGGAGCAGTACTTC. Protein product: CASNTGLAAGEQYF.

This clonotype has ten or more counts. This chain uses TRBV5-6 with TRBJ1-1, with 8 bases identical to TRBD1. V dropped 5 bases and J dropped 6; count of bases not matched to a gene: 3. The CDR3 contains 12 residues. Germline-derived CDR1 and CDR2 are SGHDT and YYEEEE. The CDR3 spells CASRGQGAEAFF. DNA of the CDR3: TGTGCCAGCAGAGGACAGGGTGCTGAAGCTTTCTTT.

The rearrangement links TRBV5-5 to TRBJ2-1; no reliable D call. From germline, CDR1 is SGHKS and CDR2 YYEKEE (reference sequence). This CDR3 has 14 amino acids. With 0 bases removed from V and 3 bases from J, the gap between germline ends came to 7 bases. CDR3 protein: CASSLEVGYNEQFF. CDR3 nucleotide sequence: TGTGCCAGCAGCTTGGAGGTCGGCTACAATGAGCAGTTCTTC.

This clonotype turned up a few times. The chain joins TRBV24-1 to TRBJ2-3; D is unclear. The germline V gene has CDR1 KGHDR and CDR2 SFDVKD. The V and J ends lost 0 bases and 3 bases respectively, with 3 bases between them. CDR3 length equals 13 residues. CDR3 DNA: TGTGCCACCAGTGATTTGAGAACAGATACGCAGTATTTT. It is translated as CATSDLRTDTQYF.

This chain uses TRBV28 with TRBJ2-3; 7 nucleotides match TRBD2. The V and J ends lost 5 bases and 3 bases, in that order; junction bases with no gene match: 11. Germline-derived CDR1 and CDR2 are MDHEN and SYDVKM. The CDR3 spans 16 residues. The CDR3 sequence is CASSPNTGGSTDTQYF. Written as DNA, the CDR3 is TGTGCCAGCAGTCCTAATACCGGCGGGAGTACAGATACGCAGTATTTT.

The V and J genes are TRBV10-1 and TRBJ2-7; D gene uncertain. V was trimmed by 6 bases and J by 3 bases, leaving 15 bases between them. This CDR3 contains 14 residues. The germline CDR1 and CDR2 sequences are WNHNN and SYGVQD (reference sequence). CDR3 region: CASSANRAYYEQYF. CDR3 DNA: TGCGCCAGCAGCGCCAACCGGGCCTACTACGAGCAGTACTTC.

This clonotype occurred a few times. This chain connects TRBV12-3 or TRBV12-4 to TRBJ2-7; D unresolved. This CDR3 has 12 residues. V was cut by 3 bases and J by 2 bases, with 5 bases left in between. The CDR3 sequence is CASSFGPYEQYF. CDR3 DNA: TGTGCCAGCAGTTTTGGTCCCTACGAGCAGTACTTC.

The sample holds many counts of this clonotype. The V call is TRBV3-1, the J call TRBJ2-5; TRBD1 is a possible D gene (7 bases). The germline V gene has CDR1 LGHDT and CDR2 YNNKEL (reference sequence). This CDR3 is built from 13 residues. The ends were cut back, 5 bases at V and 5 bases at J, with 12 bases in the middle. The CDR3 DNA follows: TGTGCCAGCAGCTCATCAGGGGGGGAGACCCAGTACTTC. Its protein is CASSSSGGETQYF.

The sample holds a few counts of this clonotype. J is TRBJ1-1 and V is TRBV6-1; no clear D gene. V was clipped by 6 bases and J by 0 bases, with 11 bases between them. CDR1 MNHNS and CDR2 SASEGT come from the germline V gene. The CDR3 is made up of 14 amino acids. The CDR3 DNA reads TGTGCCAGCAGCACAGTATACATGAACACTGAAGCTTTCTTT. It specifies CASSTVYMNTEAFF.